The TCR beta chain under discussion was sequenced for a study of T cell responses to AZD1222 COVID-19 vaccine. Clones were sequenced by immunoSEQ multiplex PCR, and TCRdb holds only the in-frame ones, with some missing. Of approximately 100,000 clones listed, 85% to 90% are singletons. The length of the CDR3 is 14 residues. The trim removed 4 bases at V and 8 bases at J, leaving 8 bases unmatched. Germline CDR1 SGHNT, CDR2 YYREEE (reference sequence). A note on this clone: Its target is unknown.

The study, taken as a whole, reports: All repertoire sampling was performed exclusively after the peak T cell response. White British people made up most donors, females outnumbered males, and clonal diversity was possibly underestimated. Unmutated variant regions reportedly attract nearly half of all spike-specific TCRs. Along spike, vaccine-associated CD4 TCRs were found throughout, with dominance at 160-218 and 743-854.

This chain connects TRBV5-4 to TRBJ2-1; 8 bases are a match to TRBD2. The source of this sequence is an adult in good health. The sample in question was peripheral blood, obtained on day 0 of AZD1222 vaccination. This CDR3 is CASSRSGSSDEQFF. In DNA, the CDR3 is TGTGCCAGCAGCCGAAGCGGGAGTAGTGATGAGCAGTTCTTC.